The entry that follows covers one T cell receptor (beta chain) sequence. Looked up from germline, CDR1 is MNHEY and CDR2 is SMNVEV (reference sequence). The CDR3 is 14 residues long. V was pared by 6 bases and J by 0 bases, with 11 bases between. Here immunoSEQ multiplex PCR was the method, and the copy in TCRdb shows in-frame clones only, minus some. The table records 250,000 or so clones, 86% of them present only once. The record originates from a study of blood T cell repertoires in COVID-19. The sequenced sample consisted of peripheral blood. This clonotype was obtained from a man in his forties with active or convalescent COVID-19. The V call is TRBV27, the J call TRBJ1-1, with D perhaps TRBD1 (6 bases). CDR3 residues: CASRETGMNTEAFF. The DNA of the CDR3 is TGTGCCAGCAGAGAGACAGGTATGAACACTGAAGCTTTCTTT.